This is a list of T cell receptor beta chains from one sample in a study of vaccination and CD4 T cells after COVID-19. Their target antigens are unknown. TCRdb ran MiXCR on the PCR reads and lists one entry per CDR3 protein. The table records about 12,000 distinct CDR3 sequences, approximately 52% of them present only once. Input material: CD4+ T cells from blood, cultured in vitro. All receptors derive from a human donor who had recovered from COVID-19. CDR3s leave out the opening cysteine and the closing phenylalanine or tryptophan. Each record gives: V gene, J gene, clone size, CDR3 protein. Part of the rows lack a size; the others show once, few, many or a class for expanded clones.

v_gene: TRBV23-1; j_gene: TRBJ2-5; abundance: -; CDR3aa: ASSPGLAVETQY
v_gene: TRBV6-1; j_gene: TRBJ1-5; abundance: -; CDR3aa: ASSEMTGYSNQPQH
v_gene: TRBV4-3; j_gene: TRBJ1-2; abundance: -; CDR3aa: ASSPGTGGDYGYT
v_gene: TRBV12-5; j_gene: TRBJ2-3; abundance: once; CDR3aa: ASGLYPDTQY
v_gene: TRBV19; j_gene: TRBJ1-2; abundance: -; CDR3aa: ASSIAVRGYGYT
v_gene: TRBV4-1; j_gene: TRBJ2-4; abundance: -; CDR3aa: ASSLGLAGGSFKNIQY
v_gene: TRBV18; j_gene: TRBJ2-3; abundance: -; CDR3aa: ASSRSGGTPSSTDTQY
v_gene: TRBV7-2; j_gene: TRBJ1-4; abundance: -; CDR3aa: ASTQSGPESGLF
v_gene: TRBV7-2; j_gene: TRBJ1-1; abundance: -; CDR3aa: ASSPSTLNTEAF
v_gene: TRBV5-1; j_gene: TRBJ1-1; abundance: -; CDR3aa: ASSPGTGNTEAF
v_gene: TRBV20-1; j_gene: TRBJ2-7; abundance: -; CDR3aa: SATRGLGAYEQY
v_gene: TRBV2; j_gene: TRBJ2-1; abundance: -; CDR3aa: ATLRSSEQF
v_gene: TRBV7-9; j_gene: TRBJ2-1; abundance: few; CDR3aa: ASSFGGEEQF
v_gene: TRBV20-1; j_gene: TRBJ1-6; abundance: -; CDR3aa: SAVRLSNVGGYSPLH
v_gene: TRBV7-8; j_gene: TRBJ1-4; abundance: -; CDR3aa: ASSLSGGREKLF
v_gene: TRBV10-1; j_gene: TRBJ2-2; abundance: -; CDR3aa: ASRPGGTGELF
v_gene: TRBV20-1; j_gene: TRBJ2-3; abundance: -; CDR3aa: SASRLAGSTDTQY
v_gene: TRBV14; j_gene: TRBJ1-1; abundance: -; CDR3aa: ASSRSGTLTNTEAF
v_gene: TRBV12-3/TRBV12-4; j_gene: TRBJ2-7; abundance: -; CDR3aa: ASSLAGYEQY
v_gene: TRBV5-5; j_gene: TRBJ2-5; abundance: -; CDR3aa: ASILTGGNQETQY
v_gene: TRBV5-1; j_gene: TRBJ2-7; abundance: -; CDR3aa: ASSWGAGAAYEQY
v_gene: TRBV15; j_gene: TRBJ2-7; abundance: -; CDR3aa: ATSRDLNEQY
v_gene: TRBV5-4; j_gene: TRBJ2-4; abundance: -; CDR3aa: ASSSFAGTGGGNIQY
v_gene: TRBV11-2; j_gene: TRBJ1-1; abundance: -; CDR3aa: ASSLDRVMNTEAF
v_gene: TRBV12-3/TRBV12-4; j_gene: TRBJ1-3; abundance: -; CDR3aa: ASSSGASGNTIY
v_gene: TRBV18; j_gene: TRBJ1-2; abundance: -; CDR3aa: ASSPPVVGYT
v_gene: TRBV11-3; j_gene: TRBJ2-4; abundance: few; CDR3aa: ASSLTGGAGKNIQY
v_gene: TRBV30; j_gene: TRBJ1-3; abundance: -; CDR3aa: AWTRGGFSGNTIY
v_gene: TRBV6-1; j_gene: TRBJ1-2; abundance: few; CDR3aa: ASRITPGQGNYGYT
v_gene: TRBV7-2; j_gene: TRBJ1-4; abundance: few; CDR3aa: ASSLDTVGKLF
v_gene: TRBV9; j_gene: TRBJ1-2; abundance: -; CDR3aa: ASSAGQGSNYGYT
v_gene: TRBV20-1; j_gene: TRBJ2-5; abundance: -; CDR3aa: SARVGTSAETQY
v_gene: TRBV6-2/TRBV6-3; j_gene: TRBJ2-5; abundance: -; CDR3aa: ASSYGTSGAQETQY
v_gene: TRBV2; j_gene: TRBJ1-2; abundance: -; CDR3aa: ASVQDREVRSGYT
v_gene: TRBV11-2; j_gene: TRBJ1-1; abundance: few; CDR3aa: ASRSKYRVATEAF
v_gene: TRBV4-3; j_gene: TRBJ2-7; abundance: few; CDR3aa: ASSSVAGLGEQY
v_gene: TRBV5-6; j_gene: TRBJ2-1; abundance: large; CDR3aa: ASSLRARGDLYNEQF
v_gene: TRBV30; j_gene: TRBJ1-6; abundance: -; CDR3aa: AWSVRLGISRRSPLH
v_gene: TRBV20-1; j_gene: TRBJ2-5; abundance: -; CDR3aa: SASVTSGAKTQY
v_gene: TRBV11-2; j_gene: TRBJ2-5; abundance: few; CDR3aa: ASSLQGLAGDETQY
v_gene: TRBV12-3/TRBV12-4; j_gene: TRBJ2-2; abundance: -; CDR3aa: ASTLQGSGEAGELF
v_gene: TRBV19; j_gene: TRBJ2-2; abundance: few; CDR3aa: ASNLQLAGELF
v_gene: TRBV25-1; j_gene: TRBJ1-1; abundance: -; CDR3aa: ASRDRGSTEAF
v_gene: TRBV19; j_gene: TRBJ1-5; abundance: few; CDR3aa: ASSNRAQQPQH
v_gene: TRBV6-1; j_gene: TRBJ1-5; abundance: few; CDR3aa: ASNKGQSNQPQH
v_gene: TRBV10-3; j_gene: TRBJ1-5; abundance: -; CDR3aa: ASRGDSNQPQH
v_gene: TRBV7-2; j_gene: TRBJ1-1; abundance: -; CDR3aa: ASRPSRRDYTEAF
v_gene: TRBV5-3; j_gene: TRBJ1-2; abundance: -; CDR3aa: ASSLGPPTVRNGYT
v_gene: TRBV2; j_gene: TRBJ2-7; abundance: -; CDR3aa: ASSGGTSTREQY
v_gene: TRBV27; j_gene: TRBJ1-2; abundance: few; CDR3aa: ASSSRDRDNNYGYT
v_gene: TRBV7-8; j_gene: TRBJ2-1; abundance: -; CDR3aa: ASSFSGGPNEQF
v_gene: TRBV6-5; j_gene: TRBJ2-1; abundance: -; CDR3aa: ASRYSGAGEQF
v_gene: TRBV6-2/TRBV6-3; j_gene: TRBJ1-2; abundance: -; CDR3aa: ASSRTQGVGSNYGYT
v_gene: TRBV20-1; j_gene: TRBJ2-3; abundance: -; CDR3aa: SGQGLAGVSTDTQY
v_gene: TRBV7-9; j_gene: TRBJ2-7; abundance: -; CDR3aa: ASSFRQSYEQY
v_gene: TRBV5-1; j_gene: TRBJ2-7; abundance: -; CDR3aa: ASSGDRVFY
v_gene: TRBV24-1; j_gene: TRBJ1-6; abundance: -; CDR3aa: ATSTTDRGTNSPLH
v_gene: TRBV4-2; j_gene: TRBJ1-2; abundance: few; CDR3aa: ASRGGGADYGYT
v_gene: TRBV2; j_gene: TRBJ2-3; abundance: -; CDR3aa: ASSVSDTQY